Each of the 9 T cell receptor beta chains below was sequenced from the same sample in a study of Ad26.COV2.S vaccination and SARS-CoV-2 variants. Libraries were prepared by immunoSEQ multiplex PCR; TCRdb keeps only in-frame clonotypes and omits some of them. Of roughly 500,000 clones in the sample, roughly 87% are singletons; the top ten hold 9.5% to 15%. The sample's treatment: approximately 18 received Ad26.COV2.S at low or high dose, single or two shots; 5 received placebo; per-sample allocation not given. Samples analyzed were those drawn on day 63 after the first vaccine or placebo injection. Specimen: peripheral blood, collected in a trial of Ad26.COV2.S vaccine versus placebo. The origin of the receptors is a person between 18 and 65 years old who received the Ad26.COV2.S COVID-19 vaccine or a placebo.

This clone was counted between two and nine times. The chain is built from TRBV7-9 and TRBJ1-5; D not certain. The V end was cut by 4 bases, the J end by 6 bases, with 13 bases between. Per germline, CDR1 SEHNR and CDR2 FQNEAQ (reference sequence). The CDR3 is 14 residues long. The CDR3 bases are TGTGCCAGCAGCTCCGGACTAGTCGGTCAGCCCCAGCATTTT. Residues: CASSSGLVGQPQHF.

The V and J genes are TRBV11-2 and TRBJ1-2, with a possible D match to TRBD1 (5 bases). CDR1 is SGHAT, CDR2 FQNNGV, per germline. The CDR3 has 18 amino acids. V shed 1 base and J shed 4 bases, with 22 bases lying between them. DNA of the CDR3: TGTGCCAGCAGCTTAGCCCGGCAGGGAGATAGTCGAGCCTATGGCTACACCTTC. Protein: CASSLARQGDSRAYGYTF.

About this clone itself: The sample has other DNA sequences that encode this CDR3 too. The chain links TRBV28 to TRBJ2-1; D not resolved. This CDR3 is built from 15 residues. Germline loops: CDR1 MDHEN, CDR2 SYDVKM. V lost 6 bases, J lost 0 bases, and 12 bases lay in between. For the CDR3, the DNA is TGTGCCAGCAGCTCCCGACTCGGCTCCTACAATGAGCAGTTCTTC. Protein sequence: CASSSRLGSYNEQFF.

This clone appeared a single time. The chain links TRBV6-2 or TRBV6-3 to TRBJ2-7; D not resolved. Germline V gene lookup returns CDR1 MNHEY and CDR2 SVGEGT. V was clipped by 1 base and J by 3 bases, with 4 bases between them. The CDR3 runs 12 residues. The CDR3 here is CASSYLNYEQYF. CDR3 nucleotide sequence: TGTGCCAGCAGTTACTTGAACTACGAGCAGTACTTC.

The gene calls are TRBV30 and TRBJ2-7; 7 bases align to TRBD2. The germline gives CDR1 GTSNPN, CDR2 SVGIG (reference sequence). The V and J ends lost 0 bases and 5 bases, in that order; junction bases with no gene match: 13. The CDR3 length is 16 residues. The CDR3 here is CAWSVRAVGRSHEQYF. DNA of the CDR3: TGTGCCTGGAGTGTAAGGGCTGTCGGGAGGTCTCACGAGCAGTACTTC. The entire variable domain, with the rest obtained from reference TRBV30 and TRBJ2-7, is as follows: SQTIHQWPATLVQPVGSPLSLECTVEGTSNPNLYWYRQAAGRGLQLLFYSVGIGQISSEVPQNLSASRPQDRQFILSSKKLLLSDSGFYLCAWSVRAVGRSHEQYFGPGTRLTVT.

The CDR3 sequence: CASSPTYRNDQPQHF. The CDR3 DNA is TGTGCCAGCTCACCGACCTACAGGAACGATCAGCCCCAGCATTTT. The chain employs TRBV18 and TRBJ1-5; weak D call: TRBD1 (5 bases). Germline-derived CDR1 and CDR2 are KGHSH and LQKENI. CDR3 size: 15 residues. Trimming cost V 3 bases and J 5 bases, with 14 bases left between them.

The chain joins TRBV18 to TRBJ1-1, with D maybe TRBD1 (6 bases). This CDR3 is 17 amino acids long. Trimming cost V 1 base and J 1 base, with 16 bases left between them. Germline V gene data show CDR1 as KGHSH and CDR2 as LQKENI. CDR3 in amino acids: CASSPLLPEGGNTEAFF. Here the CDR3 DNA reads TGTGCCAGCTCACCACTCCTGCCGGAGGGGGGGAACACTGAAGCTTTCTTT.

As for this clone: This sample includes further DNA sequences coding for the same CDR3. The chain couples TRBV5-1 to TRBJ2-7; 10 positions agree with TRBD2. Germline values: CDR1 SGHRS, CDR2 YFSETQ. V was pared by 7 bases and J by 4 bases, with 2 bases of the junction left unmatched. The CDR3 totals 12 residues. The CDR3 DNA is TGCGCCAGCTCTAGCGGGAGTTACGAGCAGTACTTC. Residues: CASSSGSYEQYF. Supplemented by reference TRBV5-1 and TRBJ2-7, the full variable domain reads KAGVTQTPRYLIKTRGQQVTLSCSPISGHRSVSWYQQTPGQGLQFLFEYFSETQRNKGNFPGRFSGRQFSNSRSEMNVSTLELGDSALYLCASSSGSYEQYFGPGTRLTVT.

The chain has TRBV28 and TRBJ1-3, with D hard to call. V was cut by 5 bases and J by 0 bases, with 5 bases left in between. Germline V gene lookup returns CDR1 MDHEN and CDR2 SYDVKM. This CDR3 has 13 residues. CDR3: CASSRSSGNTIYF. CDR3 in DNA: TGTGCCAGCAGTCGGAGCTCTGGAAACACCATATATTTT. Variable domain in full (rest from reference TRBV28 and TRBJ1-3): DVKVTQSSRYLVKRTGEKVFLECVQDMDHENMFWYRQDPGLGLRLIYFSYDVKMKEKGDIPEGYSVSREKKERFSLILESASTNQTSMYLCASSRSSGNTIYFGEGSWLTVV.